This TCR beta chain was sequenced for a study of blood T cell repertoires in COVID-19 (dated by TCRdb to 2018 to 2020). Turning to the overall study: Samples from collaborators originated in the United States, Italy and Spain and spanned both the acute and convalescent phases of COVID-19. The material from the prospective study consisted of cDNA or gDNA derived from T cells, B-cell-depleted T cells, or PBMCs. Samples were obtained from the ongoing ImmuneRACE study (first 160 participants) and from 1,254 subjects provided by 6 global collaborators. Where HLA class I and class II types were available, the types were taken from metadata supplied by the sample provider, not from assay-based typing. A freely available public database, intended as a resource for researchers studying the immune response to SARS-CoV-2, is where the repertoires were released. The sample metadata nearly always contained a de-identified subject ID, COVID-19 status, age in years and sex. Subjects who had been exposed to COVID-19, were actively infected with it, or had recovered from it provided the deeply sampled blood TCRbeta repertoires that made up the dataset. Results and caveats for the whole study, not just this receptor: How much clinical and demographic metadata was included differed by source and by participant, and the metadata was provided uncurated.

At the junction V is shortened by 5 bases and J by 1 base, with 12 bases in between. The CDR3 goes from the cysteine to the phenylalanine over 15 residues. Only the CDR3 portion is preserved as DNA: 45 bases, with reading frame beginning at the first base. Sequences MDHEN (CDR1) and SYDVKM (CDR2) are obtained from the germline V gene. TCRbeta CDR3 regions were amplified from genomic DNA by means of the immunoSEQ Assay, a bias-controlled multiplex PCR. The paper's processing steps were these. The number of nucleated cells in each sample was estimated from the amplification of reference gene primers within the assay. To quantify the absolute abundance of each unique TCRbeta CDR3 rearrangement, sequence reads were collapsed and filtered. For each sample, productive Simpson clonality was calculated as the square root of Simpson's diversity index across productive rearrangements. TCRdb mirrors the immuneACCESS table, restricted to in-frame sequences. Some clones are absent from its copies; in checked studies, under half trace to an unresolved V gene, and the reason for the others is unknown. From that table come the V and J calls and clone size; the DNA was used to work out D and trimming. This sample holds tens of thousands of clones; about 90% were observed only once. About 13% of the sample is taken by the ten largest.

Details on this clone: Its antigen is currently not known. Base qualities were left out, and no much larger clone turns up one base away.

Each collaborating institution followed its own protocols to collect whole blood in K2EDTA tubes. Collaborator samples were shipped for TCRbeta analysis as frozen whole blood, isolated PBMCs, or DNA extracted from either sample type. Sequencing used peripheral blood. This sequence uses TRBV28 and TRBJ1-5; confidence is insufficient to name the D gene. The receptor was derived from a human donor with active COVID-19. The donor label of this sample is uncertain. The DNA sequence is TGTGCCAGCAGTGGAGGCTCGGGGAGCAATCAGCCCCAGCATTTT. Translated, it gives CASSGGSGSNQPQHF.